Reported below is one T cell receptor (beta chain). Its target antigen remains unknown. CDR1 and CDR2 are drawn from the germline V gene: SGHDT, YYEEEE. The CDR3 has 14 amino acids, counting the end cysteine and phenylalanine. Only the protein is available. For each CD8+ T cell subset, flow sorting was done in triplicate, and about 300,000 cells per subset went directly into RLT lysis buffer. To exclude memory contaminants, naive CD8+ T cells were stringently defined as CD45RO-CCR7+CD27+CD95-. Standard density gradient centrifugation was used to isolate peripheral blood mononuclear cells from buffy coats. Naive CXCR3-negative and CXCR3-positive CD8+ T cells were flow-sorted on a FACSAria III. Total RNA was extracted from sorted cells with an RNeasy Mini Kit. This sample was included in a study of CXCR3-negative and CXCR3-positive naive CD8 T cells (dated by TCRdb to between 2018 and 2021). Regarding the research as a whole: In total, approximately 140 million TRB reads were obtained, which works out to roughly 1.5 +/- 0.3 million reads per library. Diversity and physicochemical repertoire analyses were performed on about a dozen donors pooled from two independent experiments. The TRBV-TRBJ cluster analysis covered naive subsets from roughly 5 donors and memory cells from 3 donors. Overall study results and their limits: Because CXCR3 expression was partially decreased after cryopreservation, freshly isolated PBMCs were used for most assays. Comparably high repertoire diversity was found in both naive subsets, whereas much lower repertoire diversity was found in memory CD8+ T cells. Compared with CXCR3-negative naive cells, CXCR3-positive naive cells had TRB CDR3s with higher hydrophobicity (lower Kidera factor 4), lower energy, and higher strength and volume indices. Surface CD5, linked to self-reactivity in mice, was comparable between naive subsets; TCR interaction strength was therefore also inferred from TRB CDR3 physicochemical properties. Naive CXCR3-negative and CXCR3-positive cells from the same donor showed similar TRBV-TRBJ usage, whereas memory cells showed distinct patterns.

The reads were generated on a NextSeq 550. The Human TCR Profiling Kit (MiLaboratory) was used to prepare UMI-labeled 5' RACE TRB cDNA libraries. The full amount of extracted RNA was used for cDNA synthesis, and the full amount of resulting cDNA was used for PCR amplification. Libraries were prepared in parallel using an identical number of PCR cycles. As for the authors' bioinformatics: With a minimum of two reads required per UMI, MIGEC and MiXCR pulled out about 50,000 +/- 10,000 unique UMI-labeled TRB cDNA molecules from each library. Each library averaged 40,000 +/- 10,000 functional in-frame TRB CDR3 nucleotide clonotypes without stop codons. After downsampling to 5000 UMI-labeled TRB molecules per sample, diversity metrics such as normalized Shannon-Wiener and Chao1 were calculated in VDJtools. For the central five CDR3 residues, VDJtools calculated physicochemical properties weighted by clonotype size, namely interaction energy, strength, volume and Kidera factor 4. TCRdb reprocessed the raw reads; every CDR3 protein sequence is a single record, and DNA is not supplied. The V and J calls were not made by the authors but by TCRdb's processing. This sample's table has entries for 45,000 to 65,000 distinct CDR3 sequences. About 1.6% of the sample is held by the ten biggest clonotypes.

The receptor was derived from a human donor in good health. Some clones in this sample may be carry-over from other donors' samples. The V gene is TRBV5-6 and the J gene is TRBJ1-5. What was sequenced was naive CXCR3- CD8+ T cells from blood. Reading the label with the study, this specimen's cell subset or site is: CD45RO-CCR7+CD27+CD95- naive CD8+ T cells lacking CXCR3 (TNR3-). The CDR3 sequence is CASSLDHSNQPQHF.